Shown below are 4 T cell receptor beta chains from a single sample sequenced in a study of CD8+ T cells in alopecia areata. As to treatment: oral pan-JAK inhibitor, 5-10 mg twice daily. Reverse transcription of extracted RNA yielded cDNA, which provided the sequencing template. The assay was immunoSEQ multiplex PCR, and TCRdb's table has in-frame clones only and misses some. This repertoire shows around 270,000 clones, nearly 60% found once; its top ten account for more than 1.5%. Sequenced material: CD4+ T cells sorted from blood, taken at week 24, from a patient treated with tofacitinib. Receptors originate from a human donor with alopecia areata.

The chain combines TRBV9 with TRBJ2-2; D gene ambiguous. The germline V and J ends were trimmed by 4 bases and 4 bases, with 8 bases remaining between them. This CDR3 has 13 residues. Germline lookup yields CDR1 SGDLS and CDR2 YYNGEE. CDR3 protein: CASSFTGTGELFF. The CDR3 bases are TGTGCCAGCAGCTTTACCGGCACCGGGGAGCTGTTTTTT.

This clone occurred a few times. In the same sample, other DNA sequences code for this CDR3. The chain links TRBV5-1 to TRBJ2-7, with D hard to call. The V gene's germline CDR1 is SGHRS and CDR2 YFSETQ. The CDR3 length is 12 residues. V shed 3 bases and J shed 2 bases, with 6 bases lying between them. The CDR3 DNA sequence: TGCGCCAGCAGCTCCCGGCCCTACGAGCAGTACTTC. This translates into CASSSRPYEQYF.

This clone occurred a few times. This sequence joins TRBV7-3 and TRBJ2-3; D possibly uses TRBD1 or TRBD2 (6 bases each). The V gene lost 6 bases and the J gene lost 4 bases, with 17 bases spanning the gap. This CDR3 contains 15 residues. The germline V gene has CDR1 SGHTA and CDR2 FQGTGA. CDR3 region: CASRSGGGESDTQYF. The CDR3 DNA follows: TGTGCCAGCAGATCTGGGGGCGGGGAGTCAGATACGCAGTATTTT.

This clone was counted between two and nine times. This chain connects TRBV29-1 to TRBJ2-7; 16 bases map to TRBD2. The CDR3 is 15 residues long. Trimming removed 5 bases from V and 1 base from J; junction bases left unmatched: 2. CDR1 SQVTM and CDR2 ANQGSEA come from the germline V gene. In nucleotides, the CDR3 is TGCAGCGTTCCGGGACTAGCGGGGGGGTCCTACGAGCAGTACTTC. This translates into CSVPGLAGGSYEQYF.